The clone carrying this T cell receptor beta chain has only a few counts. Its antigen remains unidentified. Germline trimming cut 4 bases from V and 5 bases from J; bases unmatched to any gene: 8. The CDR3 is 15 amino acids. Germline V gives CDR1 KGHSH, CDR2 LQKENI. Heparinised blood was drawn once per donor, averaging roughly 120 mL. A CD45RO/CCR7/CD25/CD127/CD95/CD27 panel sorted naive, central memory, regulatory and stem cell-like memory CD4+ cells. The sample is drawn from a study of beta chain features in type 1 diabetes. Broader study findings: Shorter TCRB CDR3s, moderately but significantly so, marked every one of the four CD4+ subsets in Type 1 diabetes patients.

Every isolated RNA sample was fully reverse transcribed, so sequencing captured expressed TCRB transcripts. Profiled with immunoSEQ multiplex PCR; TCRdb holds only in-frame clones, not every one. The sample yields fewer than 350,000 clones, 20% seen once. The source is a young woman in good health. The chain is built from TRBV18 and TRBJ1-5; 7 nucleotides align to TRBD1. The sequencing sample was made of naive CD4+ T cells from blood. The CDR3 spells CASSHTGTADQPQHF. The CDR3 DNA reads as TGTGCCAGCTCACACACAGGGACAGCCGATCAGCCCCAGCATTTT.